The TCR beta chain described here comes from a study of blood T cell repertoires in COVID-19. In the study overall: In each case, the material was cDNA or gDNA derived from T cells, B-cell-depleted T cells, or PBMCs.

In the original processing: Estimation of nucleated cell counts relied on the amplification of reference gene primers. Profiled with immunoSEQ multiplex PCR; TCRdb holds only in-frame clones, not every one. The V and J calls and clone size come from that table; D and trimming were worked out from the DNA. The table lists 75,000 to 100,000 clones, approximately 72% of them singletons, with less than 25% in the top ten. The CDR3 runs to 15 residues. J was trimmed by 3 bases and V by 2 bases; bases with no gene match: 6. Germline V gene lookup returns CDR1 LNHDA and CDR2 SQIVND (reference sequence). Sequencing used peripheral blood. This sequence originates from a man aged 65 to 85 with acute or convalescent COVID-19. This chain joins TRBV19 and TRBJ1-2, with 7 nucleotides matching TRBD1. This CDR3 is CASSIRTGPDYGYTF. CDR3 bases: TGTGCCAGTAGTATACGGACAGGTCCCGACTATGGCTACACCTTC. The variable domain in full, completed from reference TRBV19 and TRBJ1-2, reads DGGITQSPKYLFRKEGQNVTLSCEQNLNHDAMYWYRQDPGQGLRLIYYSQIVNDFQKGDIAEGYSVSREKKESFPLTVTSAQKNPTAFYLCASSIRTGPDYGYTFGSGTRLTVV.